This TCR beta chain was identified during a study of T cells in narcolepsy. The wider study: Healthy controls were enrolled alongside patients with narcolepsy type 1 or type 2. Overall study findings and caveats: HCRT-specific and TRIB2-specific autoreactive clonotypes appeared among same-patient CSF and blood CD4+ clonotypes. Some memory CD4+ repertoires had no autoreactive clone sequences. Autoreactive clonotypes reportedly recurred in blood of same and different patients, not controls.

Germline assignment: CDR1 SGHRS and CDR2 YFSETQ. The germline V and J ends were trimmed by 0 bases and 1 base, with 7 bases remaining between them. This CDR3 has 14 residues. This clone was counted once. Its antigen is as yet unknown. Using immunoSEQ multiplex PCR, the repertoire was profiled, and TCRdb retains in-frame clones only, with some absent. This sample has some 25,000 clones, with roughly 83% found just once. This chain joins TRBV5-1 and TRBJ1-1; no firm D call. The sequenced sample was CD45RA- memory CD4+ T cells from PBMCs. The source is a human donor with narcolepsy. The CDR3 loop is CASSLGHPNTEAFF. The CDR3 DNA is TGCGCCAGCAGCTTGGGACACCCGAACACTGAAGCTTTCTTT.